The 20 T cell receptor beta chains in this list originate from one sample, sequenced in a study of T cells after yellow fever vaccination. TCRdb passed the 5' RACE reads through MiXCR, listing each CDR3 protein once. The data contain just under 600,000 distinct CDR3 sequences, roughly 13% of them singletons. Sequenced here: PBMCs, sampled on the day of the yellow fever booster vaccination. The source is a man aged 30-40 years who received the YFV17D yellow fever vaccine.

This chain connects TRBV5-5 to TRBJ2-5; TRBD2 matches 12 bases. Germline assignment: CDR1 SGHKS and CDR2 YYEKEE (reference sequence). The CDR3 consists of 15 residues. Trimming took 3 bases from V and 2 from J; bases not matched to a gene: 2. The CDR3 here is CASSSSGRAQETQYF. The DNA of the CDR3 is TGTGCCAGCAGCTCTAGCGGGAGGGCTCAAGAGACCCAGTACTTC.

This clonotype was picked up a small number of times. V gene TRBV12-3 or TRBV12-4 combines with J gene TRBJ2-3; possibly TRBD2 for D (6 bases). This CDR3 spans 11 amino acids. The germline V and J ends were trimmed by 8 bases and 7 bases, with 10 bases remaining between them. CDR3 region: CASGRDYTQYF. CDR3 bases: TGTGCCAGCGGAAGGGACTATACGCAGTATTTT.

This clonotype was found a few times. The chain has TRBV18 and TRBJ1-4; no firm D call. Germline V lookup: CDR1 KGHSH, CDR2 LQKENI. Trimming took 2 bases from V and 7 from J, leaving 11 bases between them. CDR3 length: 14 residues. In nucleotides, the CDR3 is TGTGCCAGCTCACCAGGGATAAAGAGTGAAAAACTGTTTTTT. Amino acids: CASSPGIKSEKLFF. The full variable domain, with the rest looked up from reference TRBV18 and TRBJ1-4, is NAGVMQNPRHLVRRRGQEARLRCSPMKGHSHVYWYRQLPEEGLKFMVYLQKENIIDESGMPKERFSAEFPKEGPSILRIQQVVRGDSAAYFCASSPGIKSEKLFFGSGTQLSVL.

This clonotype was observed a handful of times. The chain combines TRBV7-2 with TRBJ2-7; tentatively, D is TRBD1 or TRBD2 (5 bases each). Trimming removed 6 bases from V and 4 bases from J, with 13 bases in between. The CDR3 contains 13 residues. From germline, CDR1 is SGHTA and CDR2 FQGNSA. The CDR3 here is CASRVGTSYEQYF. The CDR3 DNA reads as TGTGCCAGCAGGGTCGGGACGTCATACGAGCAGTACTTC.

The CDR3 coding sequence is TGTGCCAGCAGCTTTCCGACAGGGCCGAGGAATGAGCAGTTCTTC. Translating gives CASSFPTGPRNEQFF. The chain links TRBV5-6 to TRBJ2-1; 7 bases line up with TRBD1. The CDR3 has 15 amino acids. With V trimmed by 2 bases and J by 7 bases, 9 bases remained unmatched. From germline, CDR1 is SGHDT and CDR2 YYEEEE.

The chain employs TRBV12-3 or TRBV12-4 and TRBJ2-2, with TRBD1 matching over 7 bases. V trimming: 9 bases; J trimming: 4 bases; junction bases outside the gene matches: 8. This CDR3 spans 14 amino acids. The CDR3 nucleotides read TGTGCCAGTCGAGAGACAGGGCCCACCGGGGAGCTGTTTTTT. Translated, it gives CASRETGPTGELFF.

This clonotype was observed a handful of times. The chain has TRBV20-1 and TRBJ2-2, with TRBD2 as a possible D gene (5 bases). Trimming removed 0 bases at V and 1 base at J, with 9 bases between. The CDR3 is 15 residues long. From germline, CDR1 is DFQATT and CDR2 SNEGSKA (reference sequence). CDR3 amino acids: CSARDRRRNTGELFF. The CDR3 coding sequence is TGCAGTGCTAGAGATAGGAGGCGGAACACCGGGGAGCTGTTTTTT.

The CDR3 DNA is TGTGCCAGTCTGGCCTACAATGAGCAGTTCTTC. Its protein product is CASLAYNEQFF. The chain is built from TRBV7-9 and TRBJ2-1; D not resolved. The CDR3 spans 11 residues. The germline V gene has CDR1 SEHNR and CDR2 FQNEAQ (reference sequence). V was cut by 9 bases and J by 2 bases, with 5 bases left in between.

In this sample, this clonotype turned up a few times. The chain couples TRBV5-1 to TRBJ1-6; a weak D match, TRBD1 (6 bases). This CDR3 has 14 amino acids. Looked up from germline, CDR1 is SGHRS and CDR2 is YFSETQ. V was shortened by 4 bases and J by 7 bases, with 12 bases between the two germline ends. CDR3 bases: TGCGCCAGCAGCAACGAGGGGGGGAATTCACCCCTCCACTTT. Amino acids: CASSNEGGNSPLHF.

The V call is TRBV20-1, the J call TRBJ2-3, with D perhaps matching TRBD1 (5 bases). The CDR3 is 12 residues long. Germline assignment: CDR1 DFQATT and CDR2 SNEGSKA (reference sequence). V was shortened by 3 bases and J by 6 bases, with 10 bases between the two germline ends. The CDR3 bases are TGCAGTGCTAGTGCAGGGTACGATACGCAGTATTTT. Translated: CSASAGYDTQYF.

V is TRBV7-9 and J is TRBJ1-1; D gene ambiguous. The V end was cut by 1 base, the J end by 0 bases, with 12 bases between. Germline CDR1 reads SEHNR; CDR2 reads FQNEAQ (reference sequence). The CDR3 consists of 16 residues. CDR3 in amino acids: CASSLGDPVMNTEAFF. The DNA of the CDR3 is TGTGCCAGCAGCTTAGGTGATCCAGTTATGAACACTGAAGCTTTCTTT.

In this sample, this clonotype turned up a few times. CDR3 in DNA: TGTGCCAGCAGCCGAGGGACTAGCGGGAACACCGGGGAGCTGTTTTTT. As protein: CASSRGTSGNTGELFF. The chain is built from TRBV12-3 or TRBV12-4 and TRBJ2-2, with 11 nucleotides matching TRBD2. After removal of 6 bases from V and 1 base from J, the junction contained 4 bases not matched to a gene. The CDR3 is 16 amino acids.

This clonotype has just a few counts. The rearrangement joins TRBV9 to TRBJ2-5; 12 bases fit TRBD2. The CDR3 totals 17 residues. Per the germline V gene, CDR1 is SGDLS and CDR2 is YYNGEE. The ends lost 0 bases at V and 4 bases at J; junction bases unmatched: 7. The CDR3 here is CASSVGGTSGWSETQYF. The CDR3 DNA follows: TGTGCCAGCAGCGTAGGAGGGACTAGCGGGTGGTCAGAGACCCAGTACTTC.

The V call is TRBV20-1, the J call TRBJ1-6; no clear D gene. Germline-derived CDR1 and CDR2 are DFQATT and SNEGSKA (reference sequence). This CDR3 has 15 residues. Trimming cost V 2 bases and J 7 bases, with 15 bases left between them. The CDR3 DNA is TGCAGTGCTAGACTTGTGGGGATAGAGAATTCACCCCTCCACTTT. This translates into CSARLVGIENSPLHF.

This clonotype was seen only a few times. This chain joins TRBV4-2 and TRBJ2-7, with 10 bases fitting TRBD2. CDR1 is LGHNA, CDR2 YNFKEQ, per germline. The CDR3 runs to 16 residues. The ends lost 2 bases at V and 4 bases at J; junction bases unmatched: 8. CDR3 coding DNA: TGTGCCAGCAGCCAACACCTAGCGGGAGACACGTACGAGCAGTACTTC. This sequence encodes CASSQHLAGDTYEQYF.

The sample holds a few counts of this clonotype. This chain uses TRBV18 with TRBJ2-5, with D perhaps TRBD1 (6 bases). Germline assignment: CDR1 KGHSH and CDR2 LQKENI. Trimming shortened V by 3 bases and J by 1 base, and 12 bases separated the two germline ends. CDR3 size: 15 residues. The CDR3 region is CASSPTDSSQETQYF. CDR3 nucleotides: TGTGCCAGCTCACCGACGGACAGTTCCCAAGAGACCCAGTACTTC. Using reference TRBV18 and TRBJ2-5 for the parts outside the CDR3, the full variable domain is NAGVMQNPRHLVRRRGQEARLRCSPMKGHSHVYWYRQLPEEGLKFMVYLQKENIIDESGMPKERFSAEFPKEGPSILRIQQVVRGDSAAYFCASSPTDSSQETQYFGPGTRLLVL.

This chain links TRBV7-9 with TRBJ2-5; 10 bases map to TRBD2. The J segment lost 3 bases and the V segment lost 5 bases, leaving 9 bases of the junction unmatched. This CDR3 contains 16 residues. Germline V gene data show CDR1 as SEHNR and CDR2 as FQNEAQ (reference sequence). This CDR3 reads CASSQGTSVMKETQYF. CDR3 in DNA: TGTGCCAGCAGCCAAGGGACTAGCGTCATGAAAGAGACCCAGTACTTC.

This chain uses TRBV29-1 with TRBJ2-1; D gene unclear. Per the germline V gene, CDR1 is SQVTM and CDR2 is ANQGSEA. CDR3 length: 12 amino acids. Trimming pared 5 bases from V and 4 bases from J, leaving 9 bases between. The CDR3 sequence: CSVLSPYNEQFF. CDR3 bases: TGCAGCGTTCTATCTCCATACAATGAGCAGTTCTTC.

This clonotype was detected only a few times. The chain carries TRBV7-2 and TRBJ2-7; 11 bases are a match to TRBD2. Trimming cost V 1 base and J 5 bases; bases outside gene matches: 4. The V gene's germline CDR1 is SGHTA and CDR2 FQGNSA. The CDR3 is 15 amino acids. CDR3 sequence: CASSLVLAGANEQYF. The DNA for the CDR3 is TGTGCCAGCAGCTTAGTACTAGCGGGAGCAAACGAGCAGTACTTC.

This clonotype was seen more than once but under ten times. V and J are TRBV10-3 and TRBJ2-2, with a tentative D call TRBD2 (6 bases). Trimming pared 7 bases from V and 5 bases from J, leaving 11 bases between. The CDR3 contains 13 residues. Germline V gene sequence: CDR1 ENHRY, CDR2 SYGVKD. The CDR3 DNA is TGTGCCATCAAAGCGGGTTCTACCGGGGAGCTGTTTTTT. As protein: CAIKAGSTGELFF.